This entry lists 14 T cell receptor beta chains sequenced from one sample in a study of blood T cell repertoires in COVID-19. Here immunoSEQ multiplex PCR was the method, and the copy in TCRdb shows in-frame clones only, minus some. Here the sample spans roughly 150,000 clones, around 77% being singletons. Sequencing was carried out using peripheral blood. The receptors come from a man between 65 and 85 years old with acute or convalescent COVID-19.

The genes are TRBV6-5 and TRBJ1-2, with D possibly being TRBD1 (5 bases). CDR1 MNHEY and CDR2 SVGAGI come from the germline V gene. The CDR3 covers 14 residues. Trimming removed 5 bases at V and 6 bases at J, with 16 bases between. In nucleotides, the CDR3 is TGTGCCAGCAGTCCACCTCCGGGGGTTCATGGCTACACCTTC. This encodes CASSPPPGVHGYTF.

The gene calls are TRBV27 and TRBJ2-7, with a weak D call TRBD2 (5 bases). Germline lookup yields CDR1 MNHEY and CDR2 SMNVEV (reference sequence). The CDR3 has 13 amino acids. V lost 4 bases to trimming and J lost 3 bases, with 10 bases between them. This CDR3 is CASSSGLHYEQYF. The CDR3 coding sequence is TGTGCCAGCAGTTCTGGACTCCACTACGAGCAGTACTTC.

This chain links TRBV21-1 with TRBJ2-1; no DNA check was done on the table's D call, TRBD2. TRBV21-1 is classified as a pseudogene. This CDR3 region has 19 residues. The CDR3 nucleotides are TGTGCCAGCAGCCGGGGACTAGCGGGAGGCCCCCCTGAGCACAATGAGCAGTTCTTC. Protein product: CASSRGLAGGPPEHNEQFF.

This chain connects TRBV13 to TRBJ1-4; no reliable D call. Trimming cost V 5 bases and J 0 bases, with 13 bases left between them. The germline gives CDR1 PRHDT, CDR2 FYEKMQ (reference sequence). This CDR3 is built from 16 residues. CDR3: CASSPKTSSTNEKLFF. The CDR3 DNA follows: TGTGCCAGCAGCCCGAAGACATCCTCAACTAATGAAAAACTGTTTTTT.

V gene TRBV24-1 combines with J gene TRBJ1-4, with D maybe TRBD1 (5 bases). The V and J ends lost 2 bases and 10 bases respectively, with 7 bases between them. Germline V gives CDR1 KGHDR, CDR2 SFDVKD. The CDR3 sequence is 12 residues long. The CDR3 nucleotides are TGTGCCACCAGTGATTCCCAGGGAAAACTGTTTTTT. It codes for CATSDSQGKLFF.

The chain is built from TRBV19 and TRBJ1-2, with TRBD1 matching over 9 bases. The V segment lost 5 bases and the J segment 7 bases; nucleotides outside the gene matches: 8. CDR1 is LNHDA and CDR2 is SQIVND in the germline V gene (reference sequence). This CDR3 contains 14 residues. This chain's CDR3 is CASSGDRAALGYTF. CDR3 DNA: TGTGCCAGTAGTGGGGACAGGGCAGCTCTTGGCTACACCTTC.

The chain employs TRBV10-3 and TRBJ2-2; TRBD2 agrees at 9 bases. With 10 bases clipped from V and 4 bases from J, the junction kept 7 bases outside the gene matches. The CDR3 spans 14 residues. CDR1 is ENHRY, CDR2 SYGVKD, per germline. The CDR3 is CATRTSETTGELFF. CDR3 nucleotide sequence: TGTGCCACAAGGACTAGCGAGACCACCGGGGAGCTGTTTTTT.

The chain carries TRBV24-1 and TRBJ2-1; 15 nucleotides align to TRBD2. The CDR3 sequence is 19 residues long. Germline trimming cut 2 bases from V and 2 bases from J; bases unmatched to any gene: 6. The germline V gene has CDR1 KGHDR and CDR2 SFDVKD. CDR3: CATSDSGLAGGRAYNEQFF. The CDR3 bases are TGTGCCACCAGTGATTCGGGACTAGCGGGGGGACGAGCCTACAATGAGCAGTTCTTC.

The J gene is TRBJ2-1, the V gene TRBV11-3, with 9 nucleotides matching TRBD2. V gave up 1 base and J gave up 5 bases; unmatched junction bases: 9. The CDR3 runs to 17 residues. CDR1 is SGHNT and CDR2 is YENEEA in the germline V gene. CDR3: CASSLGVAASGNNEQFF. The CDR3 region has the DNA TGTGCCAGCAGCTTAGGGGTGGCGGCTAGCGGGAACAATGAGCAGTTCTTC.

CDR3 in amino acids: CASSTLGQKQETQYF. The DNA of the CDR3 is TGTGCCAGCAGCACCCTCGGACAGAAACAAGAGACCCAGTACTTC. The V and J genes are TRBV6-6 and TRBJ2-5; tentatively, D is TRBD1 (6 bases). This CDR3 has 15 amino acids. V lost 6 bases and J lost 2, with 16 bases in between. From germline, CDR1 is MNHNY and CDR2 SVGAGI (reference sequence).

The gene calls are TRBV6-5 and TRBJ2-7, with 7 bases that match TRBD2. Trimming removed 2 bases from V and 2 bases from J; junction bases left unmatched: 6. The germline V gene has CDR1 MNHEY and CDR2 SVGAGI. The CDR3 runs to 15 residues. The CDR3 DNA is TGTGCCAGCAGTTACGGGAGGGGAGGGACCTACGAGCAGTACTTC. Protein product: CASSYGRGGTYEQYF.

This chain uses TRBV10-3 with TRBJ2-5; 9 bases map to TRBD1. CDR1 ENHRY and CDR2 SYGVKD come from the germline V gene. The CDR3 spans 15 residues. The J segment lost 6 bases and the V segment lost 3 bases, leaving 8 bases of the junction unmatched. The chain's CDR3 is CAISDPGQGWKTQYF. DNA for the CDR3: TGTGCCATCAGTGACCCTGGACAGGGGTGGAAGACCCAGTACTTC.

The rearrangement joins TRBV7-9 to TRBJ2-7; 8 nucleotides agree with TRBD1. V shed 5 bases and J 0 bases; nucleotides not matched to a gene: 6. The CDR3 is 15 amino acids. CDR1 is SEHNR and CDR2 is FQNEAQ in the germline V gene (reference sequence). The CDR3 coding sequence is TGTGCCAGCAGCGCAGGACAGGGAAGCTCCTACGAGCAGTACTTC. Translating gives CASSAGQGSSYEQYF.

This clone was picked up one time. The chain combines TRBV11-3 with TRBJ2-1; D ambiguous. This CDR3 is built from 13 residues. The germline V gene encodes CDR1 SGHNT and CDR2 YENEEA. Trimming took 5 bases from V and 6 from J, leaving 11 bases between them. The CDR3 DNA reads as TGTGCCAGCAGCCCCGAATCCGGCAATGAGCAGTTCTTC. Translating it yields CASSPESGNEQFF.